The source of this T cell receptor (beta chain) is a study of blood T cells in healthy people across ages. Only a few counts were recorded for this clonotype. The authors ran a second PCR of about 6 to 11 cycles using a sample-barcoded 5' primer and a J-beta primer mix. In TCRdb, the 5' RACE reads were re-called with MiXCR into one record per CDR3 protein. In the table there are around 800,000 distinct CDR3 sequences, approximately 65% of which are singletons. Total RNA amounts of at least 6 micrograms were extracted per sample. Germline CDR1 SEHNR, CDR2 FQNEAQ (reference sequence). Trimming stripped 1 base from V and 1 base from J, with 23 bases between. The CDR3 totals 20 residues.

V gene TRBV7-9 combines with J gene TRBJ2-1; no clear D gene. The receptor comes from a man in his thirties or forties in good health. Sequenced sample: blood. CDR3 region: CASSLVLGKQQIGSYNEQFF. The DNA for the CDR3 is TGTGCCAGCAGCTTAGTTTTAGGAAAGCAACAAATCGGGTCCTACAATGAGCAGTTCTTC.